These 30 T cell receptor beta chains share one sample of origin, sequenced in a study of cytomegalovirus exposure and HLA in healthy donors. Primers included in the PCR were 60 Vbeta and 13 Jbeta primers. Sequenced by immunoSEQ multiplex PCR; TCRdb stores in-frame clones only, minus some. This repertoire shows approximately 190,000 clones, around 75% found once; its top ten account for about 1.7%. Sequenced input: PBMCs. These TCRs come from a woman aged 25 to 39 in good health and CMV-seronegative.

The chain recombines TRBV30 with TRBJ2-1; possible D gene TRBD2, 5 bases. This CDR3 region has 13 residues. Trimming cost V 5 bases and J 5 bases, with 13 bases left between them. Germline V gene sequence: CDR1 GTSNPN, CDR2 SVGIG (reference sequence). CDR3 in DNA: TGTGCCTGGGCTACGGACTTGAACAATGAGCAGTTCTTC. As protein: CAWATDLNNEQFF.

The chain links TRBV6-5 to TRBJ2-1; D remains ambiguous. In germline, CDR1 is MNHEY, CDR2 SVGAGI. Trimming left V 6 bases short and J 4 bases short, with 10 bases between. This CDR3 has 13 residues. CDR3 bases: TGTGCCAGCAGGACCGGGTCTTACAATGAGCAGTTCTTC. Protein product: CASRTGSYNEQFF.

The chain joins TRBV2 to TRBJ2-1; the match to TRBD2 covers 7 bases. The CDR3 consists of 16 residues. Trimming at V came to 4 bases and at J to 6 bases, leaving 12 bases not matched to a gene. Per the germline V gene, CDR1 is SNHLY and CDR2 is FYNNEI. CDR3: CASSGGLVGGGNEQFF. For the CDR3, the DNA is TGTGCCAGCAGTGGAGGGCTAGTGGGGGGGGGCAATGAGCAGTTCTTC.

A few counts support this clone. The chain couples TRBV7-8 to TRBJ2-3; 10 bases line up with TRBD2. This CDR3 comprises 15 residues. The germline CDR1 and CDR2 sequences are SGHVS and FQNEAQ. Trimming at V came to 9 bases and at J to 5 bases, leaving 11 bases not matched to a gene. The CDR3 DNA reads as TGTGCCAGTGCCCCCAAGCGGGGGGGTATAGATACGCAGTATTTT. Its protein product is CASAPKRGGIDTQYF.

The chain couples TRBV19 to TRBJ1-2; D possibly corresponds to TRBD1 (6 bases). Trimming shortened V by 0 bases and J by 4 bases, and 12 bases separated the two germline ends. Germline V gene lookup returns CDR1 LNHDA and CDR2 SQIVND (reference sequence). There are 15 residues in the CDR3. As DNA, the CDR3 is TGTGCCAGTAGTATAGATGGGACAAGACTCTATGGCTACACCTTC. This encodes CASSIDGTRLYGYTF.

The chain uses TRBV18 and TRBJ2-7; 8 bases are a match to TRBD2. The CDR3 is 16 residues long. Germline values: CDR1 KGHSH, CDR2 LQKENI. The V gene end was trimmed by 0 bases and the J gene end by 5 bases; junction bases not matched to a gene: 9. The CDR3 reads CASSPPGSGSRHEQYF. The CDR3 bases are TGTGCCAGCTCACCACCGGGCAGCGGGAGTCGCCACGAGCAGTACTTC.

This chain uses TRBV9 with TRBJ2-3, with D possibly TRBD2 on 6 matching bases. The CDR3 sequence is 15 residues long. Germline lookup yields CDR1 SGDLS and CDR2 YYNGEE. Trimming removed 3 bases from V and 1 base from J, with 12 bases in between. CDR3 sequence: CASSGLVAGTDTQYF. The CDR3 bases are TGTGCCAGCAGCGGATTGGTAGCGGGCACAGATACGCAGTATTTT. The full variable domain, rest sourced from reference TRBV9 and TRBJ2-3, is DSGVTQTPKHLITATGQRVTLRCSPRSGDLSVYWYQQSLDQGLQFLIQYYNGEERAKGNILERFSAQQFPDLHSELNLSSLELGDSALYFCASSGLVAGTDTQYFGPGTRLTVL.

J is TRBJ1-1 and V is TRBV19; no clear D. CDR3 length: 14 amino acids. Germline V lookup: CDR1 LNHDA, CDR2 SQIVND (reference sequence). Trimming pared 5 bases from V and 1 base from J, leaving 11 bases between. This CDR3 is CASSPHFGNTEAFF. The DNA of the CDR3 is TGTGCCAGTAGTCCTCATTTCGGGAACACTGAAGCTTTCTTT.

V is TRBV28 and J is TRBJ2-1, with TRBD2 identical over 15 bases. V lost 4 bases, J lost 8 bases, and 12 bases stayed unmatched. Germline values: CDR1 MDHEN, CDR2 SYDVKM. The CDR3 totals 18 residues. The CDR3 spells CASSSHIGLAGGPYEQFF. The CDR3 DNA is TGTGCCAGCAGTTCACACATCGGACTAGCGGGAGGGCCCTATGAGCAGTTCTTC.

This chain connects TRBV5-1 to TRBJ2-6, with a tentative D call TRBD1 (6 bases). Germline CDR1 and CDR2: SGHRS and YFSETQ. The CDR3 is 19 residues long. V was cut by 2 bases and J by 0 bases, with 18 bases left in between. This CDR3 reads CASSLSVRGPSSGANVLTF. The CDR3 coding sequence is TGCGCCAGCAGCTTATCGGTCAGGGGTCCAAGCTCTGGGGCCAACGTCCTGACTTTC.

The CDR3: CASSLGQGALDGYTF. In nucleotides, the CDR3 is TGCGCCAGCAGCTTGGGGCAGGGGGCATTGGATGGCTACACCTTC. The rearrangement joins TRBV5-1 to TRBJ1-2; 8 positions match TRBD1. The CDR3 totals 15 residues. V shed 0 bases, J shed 6 bases, and the junction held 7 bases outside the gene matches. Germline values: CDR1 SGHRS, CDR2 YFSETQ.

The V gene is TRBV5-1, the J gene TRBJ2-7; perhaps TRBD2 as D (6 bases). This CDR3 region has 20 residues. Germline V gene sequence: CDR1 SGHRS, CDR2 YFSETQ. Trimming stripped 3 bases from V and 2 bases from J, with 30 bases between. The CDR3 loop reads CASSSEGLNSRLVGAYEQYF. The CDR3 DNA sequence: TGCGCCAGCAGCTCGGAGGGACTGAATTCCAGACTAGTGGGAGCCTACGAGCAGTACTTC.

This clone was recorded a few times. This chain uses TRBV10-2 with TRBJ2-7; 9 bases agree with TRBD1. The CDR3 runs to 14 residues. Germline CDR1 WSHSY, CDR2 SAAADI. V lost 4 bases to trimming and J lost 0 bases; unmatched junction nucleotides: 1. The CDR3 here is CASSGDRVSYEQYF. The CDR3 region has the DNA TGCGCCAGCAGTGGGGACAGGGTCTCCTACGAGCAGTACTTC.

The chain couples TRBV25-1 to TRBJ1-4; D not resolved. The CDR3 covers 14 residues. V lost 2 bases and J 3 bases, leaving 7 bases between the germline ends. CDR1 MGHDK and CDR2 SYGVNS come from the germline V gene. CDR3 in DNA: TGTGCCAGCAGTGAAAGGGAGGCTAATGAAAAACTGTTTTTT. Protein sequence: CASSEREANEKLFF.

V is TRBV29-1 and J is TRBJ1-1; 8 positions agree with TRBD1. CDR3 length: 12 amino acids. The J segment lost 4 bases and the V segment lost 5 bases, leaving 3 bases of the junction unmatched. Germline V CDR1 and CDR2: SQVTM, ANQGSEA. The CDR3, as DNA: TGCAGCGTTTCTGACAGGGGCACTGAAGCTTTCTTT. Residues: CSVSDRGTEAFF.

CDR3 residues: CASSLDQYGYTF. CDR3 DNA sequence: TGCGCCAGCAGCTTGGATCAGTATGGCTACACCTTC. The rearrangement uses TRBV5-1 and TRBJ1-2; D is uncertain. Between the trimmed V and J ends, which lost 0 bases and 5 bases, there was a span of 5 bases. Germline-derived CDR1 and CDR2 are SGHRS and YFSETQ. The CDR3 has 12 residues.

This clone appeared once. The chain recombines TRBV19 with TRBJ2-2; 7 nucleotides line up with TRBD2. CDR1 and CDR2 from the germline V gene are LNHDA and SQIVND (reference sequence). V shed 5 bases, J shed 5 bases, and the junction held 2 bases outside the gene matches. This CDR3 is built from 13 residues. The CDR3 region has the DNA TGTGCCAGTAGTTTCGGGAGGACCGGGGAGCTGTTTTTT. It codes for CASSFGRTGELFF.

CDR3 DNA: TGTGCCAGCAGCGCCTCCGGGACAGACTCCTACGAGCAGTACTTC. Residues: CASSASGTDSYEQYF. The rearrangement links TRBV9 to TRBJ2-7; 7 positions agree with TRBD1. Unmatched junction bases numbered 6, after V lost 3 bases and J lost 0 bases. CDR3 length: 15 residues. Germline loops: CDR1 SGDLS, CDR2 YYNGEE.

This chain links TRBV7-2 with TRBJ2-7; TRBD2 matches 7 bases. CDR1 and CDR2 (germline): SGHTA, FQGNSA. V lost 4 bases, J lost 5 bases, and 11 bases stayed unmatched. The CDR3 sequence is 15 residues long. CDR3 loop: CASSYITSEVHEQYF. The CDR3 nucleotides read TGTGCCAGCAGCTACATTACTAGCGAGGTCCACGAGCAGTACTTC.

J is TRBJ2-5 and V is TRBV6-1; D is possibly TRBD1 (6 bases). The V gene lost 2 bases and the J gene lost 7 bases, with 14 bases spanning the gap. The CDR3 runs to 14 residues. Germline-derived CDR1 and CDR2 are MNHNS and SASEGT. DNA of the CDR3: TGTGCCAGCAGTGAACCCGGGACATGGGGGACCCAGTACTTC. Protein: CASSEPGTWGTQYF.

This clone was observed a handful of times. The V call is TRBV5-5, the J call TRBJ1-1, with 7 positions matching TRBD1. With V trimmed by 4 bases and J by 4 bases, 13 bases remained unmatched. Germline-derived CDR1 and CDR2 are SGHKS and YYEKEE (reference sequence). The CDR3 has 16 amino acids. The CDR3 is CASSHYPGTVTTEAFF. The CDR3 DNA is TGTGCCAGCAGCCACTACCCCGGGACAGTTACCACTGAAGCTTTCTTT. Full variable domain (missing parts from reference TRBV5-5 and TRBJ1-1): DAGVTQSPTHLIKTRGQQVTLRCSPISGHKSVSWYQQVLGQGPQFIFQYYEKEERGRGNFPDRFSARQFPNYSSELNVNALLLGDSALYLCASSHYPGTVTTEAFFGQGTRLTVV.

V usage is TRBV19 and J usage is TRBJ1-2; 7 positions match TRBD1. V gave up 3 bases and J gave up 5 bases; unmatched junction bases: 9. The germline gives CDR1 LNHDA, CDR2 SQIVND (reference sequence). The CDR3 contains 15 residues. CDR3 region: CASSIAMTGLYGYTF. CDR3 nucleotide sequence: TGTGCCAGTAGTATTGCGATGACAGGGCTGTATGGCTACACCTTC.

This rearrangement joins TRBV29-1 to TRBJ1-4, with TRBD1 matching 8 bases. The CDR3 extends over 13 amino acids. V lost 4 bases, J lost 7 bases, and 5 bases stayed unmatched. Germline CDR1 and CDR2: SQVTM and ANQGSEA. The CDR3 DNA follows: TGCAGCGTTGTTCAGGGGGCTGGTGAAAAACTGTTTTTT. It translates to CSVVQGAGEKLFF.

The chain uses TRBV5-6 and TRBJ2-1; no firm D call. The CDR3 extends over 15 amino acids. Trimming cost V 5 bases and J 1 base, with 13 bases left between them. The germline gives CDR1 SGHDT, CDR2 YYEEEE. The CDR3 DNA follows: TGTGCCAGCAGTCTTGACTCCGCGTCCTACAATGAGCAGTTCTTC. Translated, it gives CASSLDSASYNEQFF.

Here the CDR3 reads CASSLLAVGGLTNEQYF. The CDR3 DNA sequence: TGTGCCAGCAGCTTATTAGCGGTGGGAGGGTTGACCAACGAGCAGTACTTC. The chain is built from TRBV7-8 and TRBJ2-7, with 7 bases matching TRBD2. CDR3 length: 17 amino acids. J gave up 5 bases and V 2 bases, and 15 bases lay outside the gene matches. Germline-derived CDR1 and CDR2 are SGHVS and FQNEAQ.

Written as DNA, the CDR3 is TGTGCCAGCAGCCCCAGGACAGGGTTGACCCCTGAAGCTTTCTTT. This sequence encodes CASSPRTGLTPEAFF. V is TRBV11-2 and J is TRBJ1-1; the match to TRBD1 covers 8 bases. Germline V gene data show CDR1 as SGHAT and CDR2 as FQNNGV. The CDR3 extends over 15 amino acids. V trimming: 5 bases; J trimming: 6 bases; junction bases outside the gene matches: 11.

The chain combines TRBV9 with TRBJ2-1, with TRBD2 as a possible D gene (6 bases). The CDR3 has 14 residues. The germline V and J ends were trimmed by 5 bases and 10 bases, with 19 bases remaining between them. Germline CDR1 and CDR2: SGDLS and YYNGEE. The CDR3 sequence is CASRSGLAAGEQFF. In DNA, the CDR3 is TGTGCCAGCAGGTCCGGTCTTGCGGCGGGAGAGCAGTTCTTC. The variable domain in full, completed from reference TRBV9 and TRBJ2-1, reads DSGVTQTPKHLITATGQRVTLRCSPRSGDLSVYWYQQSLDQGLQFLIQYYNGEERAKGNILERFSAQQFPDLHSELNLSSLELGDSALYFCASRSGLAAGEQFFGPGTRLTVL.

In this sample, this clone turned up a few times. V is TRBV5-1 and J is TRBJ1-2; possible D gene TRBD1, 6 bases. This CDR3 contains 14 residues. In germline, CDR1 is SGHRS, CDR2 YFSETQ. Trimming pared 0 bases from V and 4 bases from J, leaving 10 bases between. CDR3 nucleotide sequence: TGCGCCAGCAGCTTGGGGGGACACTTCTATGGCTACACCTTC. Protein product: CASSLGGHFYGYTF.

With regard to this clone: One end of the junction is discordant with germline, which a read error may explain. CDR3 bases: TGTGCCAGCAGCTTAGGGGCCGGTCAGATTTCCTTC. Protein sequence: CASSLGAGQISF. The chain recombines TRBV7-6 with TRBJ2-7; D call uncertain. Germline CDR1 reads SGHVS; CDR2 reads FNYEAQ. This CDR3 region has 12 residues.

The chain combines TRBV4-2 with TRBJ2-3; 11 bases are a match to TRBD2. This CDR3 region has 16 residues. Trimming at V came to 0 bases and at J to 7 bases, leaving 6 bases not matched to a gene. Germline values: CDR1 LGHNA, CDR2 YNFKEQ. The CDR3 region is CASSQDGLAGGNTQYF. The CDR3 DNA sequence: TGTGCCAGCAGCCAAGACGGGCTAGCGGGGGGAAATACGCAGTATTTT.